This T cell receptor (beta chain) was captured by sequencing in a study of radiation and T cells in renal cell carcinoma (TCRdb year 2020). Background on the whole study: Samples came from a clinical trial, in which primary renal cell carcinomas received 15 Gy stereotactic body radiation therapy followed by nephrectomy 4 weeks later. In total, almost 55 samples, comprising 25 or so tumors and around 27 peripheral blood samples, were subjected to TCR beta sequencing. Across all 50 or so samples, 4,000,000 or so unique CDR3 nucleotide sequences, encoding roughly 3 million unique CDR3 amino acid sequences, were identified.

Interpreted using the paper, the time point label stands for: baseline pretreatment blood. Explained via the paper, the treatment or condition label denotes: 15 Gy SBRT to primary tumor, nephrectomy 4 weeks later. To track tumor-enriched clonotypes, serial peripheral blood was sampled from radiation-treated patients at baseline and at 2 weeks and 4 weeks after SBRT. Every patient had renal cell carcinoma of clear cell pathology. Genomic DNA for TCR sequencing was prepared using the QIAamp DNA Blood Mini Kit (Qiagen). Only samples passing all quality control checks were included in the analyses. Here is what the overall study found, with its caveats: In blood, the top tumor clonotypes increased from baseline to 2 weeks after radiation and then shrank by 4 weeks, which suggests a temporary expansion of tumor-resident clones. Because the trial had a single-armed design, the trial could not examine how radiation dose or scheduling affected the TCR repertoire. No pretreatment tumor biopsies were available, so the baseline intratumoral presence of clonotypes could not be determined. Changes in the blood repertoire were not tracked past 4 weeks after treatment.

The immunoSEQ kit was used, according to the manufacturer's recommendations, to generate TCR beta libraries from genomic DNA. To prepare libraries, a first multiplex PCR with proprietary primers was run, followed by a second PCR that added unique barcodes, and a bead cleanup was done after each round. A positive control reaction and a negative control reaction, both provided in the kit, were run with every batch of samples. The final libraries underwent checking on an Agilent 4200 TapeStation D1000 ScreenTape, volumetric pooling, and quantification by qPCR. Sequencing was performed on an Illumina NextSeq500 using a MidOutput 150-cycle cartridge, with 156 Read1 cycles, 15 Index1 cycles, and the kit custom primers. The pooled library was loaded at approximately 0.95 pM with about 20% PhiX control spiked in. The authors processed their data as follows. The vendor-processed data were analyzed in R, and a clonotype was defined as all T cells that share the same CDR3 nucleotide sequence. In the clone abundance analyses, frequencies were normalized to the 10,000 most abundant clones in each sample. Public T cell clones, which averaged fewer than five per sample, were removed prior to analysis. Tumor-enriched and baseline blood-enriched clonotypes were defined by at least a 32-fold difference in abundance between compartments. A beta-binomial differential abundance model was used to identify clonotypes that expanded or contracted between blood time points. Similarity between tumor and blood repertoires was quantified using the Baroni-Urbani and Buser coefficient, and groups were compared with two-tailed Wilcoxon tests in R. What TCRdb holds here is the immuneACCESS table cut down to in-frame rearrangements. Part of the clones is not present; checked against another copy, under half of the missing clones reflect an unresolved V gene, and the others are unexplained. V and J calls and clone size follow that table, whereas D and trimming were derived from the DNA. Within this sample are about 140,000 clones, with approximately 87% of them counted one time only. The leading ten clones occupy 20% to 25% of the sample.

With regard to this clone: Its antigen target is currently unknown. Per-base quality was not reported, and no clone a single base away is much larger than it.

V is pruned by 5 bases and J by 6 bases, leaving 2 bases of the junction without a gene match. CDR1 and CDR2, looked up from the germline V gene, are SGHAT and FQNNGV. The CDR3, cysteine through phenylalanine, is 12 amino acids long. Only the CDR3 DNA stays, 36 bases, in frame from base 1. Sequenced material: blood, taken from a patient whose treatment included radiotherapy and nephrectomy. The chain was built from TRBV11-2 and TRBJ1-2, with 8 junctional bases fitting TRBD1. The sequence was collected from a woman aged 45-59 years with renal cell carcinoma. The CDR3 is CASSPQGDGYTF. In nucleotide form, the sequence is TGTGCCAGCAGCCCACAGGGGGATGGCTACACCTTC.